This record concerns one T cell receptor (beta chain) sequence. 13 Jbeta primers and 60 Vbeta primers were used for the PCR. Produced via immunoSEQ multiplex PCR; TCRdb's table is partial and in-frame only. The repertoire has around 130,000 clones, about 80% of them found once; the top ten carry 1%. This CDR3 is built from 12 residues. The germline V and J ends were trimmed by 5 bases and 11 bases, with 13 bases remaining between them. Germline V lookup: CDR1 MNHEY, CDR2 SVGAGI. The sample comes from a study of cytomegalovirus exposure and HLA in healthy donors. The receptor was derived from a man aged 35 to 55 in good health and CMV-seronegative. The source material was PBMCs. V is TRBV6-5 and J is TRBJ1-5; D not resolved. CDR3 bases: TGTGCCAGCAGTCCCGCCCGTGGAGCCCAGCATTTT. Residues: CASSPARGAQHF.